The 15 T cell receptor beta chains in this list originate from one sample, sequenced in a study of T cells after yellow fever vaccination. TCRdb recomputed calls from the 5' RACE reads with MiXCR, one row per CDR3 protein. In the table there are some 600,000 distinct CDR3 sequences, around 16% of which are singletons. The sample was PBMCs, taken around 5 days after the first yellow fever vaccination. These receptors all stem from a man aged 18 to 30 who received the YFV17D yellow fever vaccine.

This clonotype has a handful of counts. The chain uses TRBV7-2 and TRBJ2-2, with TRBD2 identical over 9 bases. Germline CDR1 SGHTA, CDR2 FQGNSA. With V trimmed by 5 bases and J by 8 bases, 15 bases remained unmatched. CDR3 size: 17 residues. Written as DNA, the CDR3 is TGTGCCAGCAGCCTGCTCGAGTGGCGGGGGGGCCAGGGGGAGCTGTTTTTT. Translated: CASSLLEWRGGQGELFF.

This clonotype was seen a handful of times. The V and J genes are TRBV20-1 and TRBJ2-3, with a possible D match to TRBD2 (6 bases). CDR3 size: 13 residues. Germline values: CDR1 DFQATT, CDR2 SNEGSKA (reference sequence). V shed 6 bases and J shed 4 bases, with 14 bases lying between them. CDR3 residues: CSARLELADTQYF. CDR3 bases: TGCAGTGCCCGACTAGAGCTAGCAGATACGCAGTATTTT.

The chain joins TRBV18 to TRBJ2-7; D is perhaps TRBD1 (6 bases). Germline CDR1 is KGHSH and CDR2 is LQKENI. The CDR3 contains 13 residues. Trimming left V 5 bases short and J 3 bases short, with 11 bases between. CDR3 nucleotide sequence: TGTGCCAGCTCAGTACCAGGGGTCTACGAGCAGTACTTC. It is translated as CASSVPGVYEQYF.

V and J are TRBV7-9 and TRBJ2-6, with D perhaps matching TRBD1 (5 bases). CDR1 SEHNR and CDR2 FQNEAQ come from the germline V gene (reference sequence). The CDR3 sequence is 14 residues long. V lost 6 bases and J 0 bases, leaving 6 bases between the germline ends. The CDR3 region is CASRTASGANVLTF. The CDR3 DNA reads TGTGCCAGCAGGACAGCCTCTGGGGCCAACGTCCTGACTTTC.

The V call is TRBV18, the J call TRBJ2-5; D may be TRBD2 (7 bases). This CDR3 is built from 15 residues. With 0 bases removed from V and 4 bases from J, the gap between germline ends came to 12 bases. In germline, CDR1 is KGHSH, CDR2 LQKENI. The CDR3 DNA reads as TGTGCCAGCTCACCACCGGGGGGGGGCACAGAGACCCAGTACTTC. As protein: CASSPPGGGTETQYF.

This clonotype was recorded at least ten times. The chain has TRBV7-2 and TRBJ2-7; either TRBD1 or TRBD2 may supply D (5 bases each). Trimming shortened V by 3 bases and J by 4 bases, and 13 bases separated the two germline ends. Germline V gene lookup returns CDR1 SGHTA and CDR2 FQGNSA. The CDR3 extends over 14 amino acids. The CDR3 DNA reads TGTGCCAGCAGCTTGGGACGAGGAGCTTACGAGCAGTACTTC. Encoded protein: CASSLGRGAYEQYF.

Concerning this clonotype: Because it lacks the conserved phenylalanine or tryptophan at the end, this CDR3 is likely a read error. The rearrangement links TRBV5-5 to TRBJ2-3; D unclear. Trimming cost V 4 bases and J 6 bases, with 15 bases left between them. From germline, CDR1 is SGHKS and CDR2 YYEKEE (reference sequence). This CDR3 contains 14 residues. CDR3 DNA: TGTGCCAGCAGCCCGATTCACTCGAGGGATACGCAGTATCTT. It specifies CASSPIHSRDTQYL.

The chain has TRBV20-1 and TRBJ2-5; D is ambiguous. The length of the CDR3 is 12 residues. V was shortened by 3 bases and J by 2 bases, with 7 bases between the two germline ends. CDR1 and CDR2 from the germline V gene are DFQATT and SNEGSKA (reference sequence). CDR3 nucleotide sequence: TGCAGTGCTAGGGGCTGGCAAGAGACCCAGTACTTC. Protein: CSARGWQETQYF.

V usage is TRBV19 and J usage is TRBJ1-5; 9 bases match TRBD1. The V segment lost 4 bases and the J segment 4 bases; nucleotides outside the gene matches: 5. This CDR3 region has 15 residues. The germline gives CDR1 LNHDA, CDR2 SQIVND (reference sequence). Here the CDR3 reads CASSRPGQGNQPQHF. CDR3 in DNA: TGTGCCAGTAGTAGACCGGGACAGGGAAATCAGCCCCAGCATTTT.

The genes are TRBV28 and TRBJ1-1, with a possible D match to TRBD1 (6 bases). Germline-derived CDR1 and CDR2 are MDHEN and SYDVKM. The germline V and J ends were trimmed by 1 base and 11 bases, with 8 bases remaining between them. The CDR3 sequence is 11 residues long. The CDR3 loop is CASSLYRVAFF. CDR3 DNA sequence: TGTGCCAGCAGTTTATACAGGGTTGCTTTCTTT.

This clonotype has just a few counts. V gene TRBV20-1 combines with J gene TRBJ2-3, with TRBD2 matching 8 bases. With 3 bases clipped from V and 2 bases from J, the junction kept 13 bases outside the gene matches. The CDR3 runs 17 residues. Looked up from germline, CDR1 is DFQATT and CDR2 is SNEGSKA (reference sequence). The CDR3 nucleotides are TGCAGTGCTAGCGTCCTTGGCCAGCGGGGGACCACAGATACGCAGTATTTT. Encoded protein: CSASVLGQRGTTDTQYF.

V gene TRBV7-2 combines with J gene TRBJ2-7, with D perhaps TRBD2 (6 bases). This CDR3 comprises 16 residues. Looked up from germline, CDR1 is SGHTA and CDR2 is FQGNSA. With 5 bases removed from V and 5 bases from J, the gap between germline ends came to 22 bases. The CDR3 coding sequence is TGTGCCAGCAGCCCCGACGGGGGTGCGAACCGACACGAGCAGTACGTC. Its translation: CASSPDGGANRHEQYV.

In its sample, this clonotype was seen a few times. The CDR3 sequence is CASSLIPGNQPQHF. The CDR3 DNA sequence: TGCGCCAGCAGCTTGATCCCGGGCAATCAGCCCCAGCATTTT. The chain uses TRBV5-1 and TRBJ1-5; D is ambiguous. The CDR3 length is 14 residues. Germline CDR1 is SGHRS and CDR2 is YFSETQ. Trimming stripped 1 base from V and 2 bases from J, with 7 bases between.

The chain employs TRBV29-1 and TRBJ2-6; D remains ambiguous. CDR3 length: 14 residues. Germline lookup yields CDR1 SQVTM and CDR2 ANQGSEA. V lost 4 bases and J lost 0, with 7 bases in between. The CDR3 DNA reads TGCAGCGTTGCGCAGTACTCTGGGGCCAACGTCCTGACTTTC. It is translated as CSVAQYSGANVLTF.

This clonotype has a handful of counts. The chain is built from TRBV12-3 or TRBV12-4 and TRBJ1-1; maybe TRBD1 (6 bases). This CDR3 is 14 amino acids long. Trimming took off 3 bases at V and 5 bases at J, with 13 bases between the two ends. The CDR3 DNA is TGTGCCAGCAGTTTGGGGACCACAGGGACTGAAGCTTTCTTT. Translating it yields CASSLGTTGTEAFF.